This T cell receptor (beta chain) derives from a study of long-term antiretroviral therapy in people with HIV. The study's findings and limits: Comparison with controls showed narrower CDR3 length ranges in HIV repertoires.

The V gene lost 3 bases and the J gene lost 5 bases, with 8 bases spanning the gap. The CDR3 runs 13 residues. The V gene's germline CDR1 is SGHRS and CDR2 YFSETQ. The assay, immunoSEQ v3.0, was run at survey level. Generated by immunoSEQ multiplex PCR, the TCRdb table keeps only in-frame clones and is missing some. In the table there are around 18,000 clones, 80% to 90% of which are singletons. As for this clone: Its antigen is unknown.

The sequence was collected from a man in his fifties or sixties with HIV. The sample consisted of unsorted PBMCs, taken 4.2 years after starting antiretroviral therapy. The rearrangement links TRBV5-1 to TRBJ2-2; no definite D call. CDR3 amino acids: CASSSSPTGELFF. The CDR3 coding sequence is TGCGCCAGCAGCTCCTCCCCGACCGGGGAGCTGTTTTTT.